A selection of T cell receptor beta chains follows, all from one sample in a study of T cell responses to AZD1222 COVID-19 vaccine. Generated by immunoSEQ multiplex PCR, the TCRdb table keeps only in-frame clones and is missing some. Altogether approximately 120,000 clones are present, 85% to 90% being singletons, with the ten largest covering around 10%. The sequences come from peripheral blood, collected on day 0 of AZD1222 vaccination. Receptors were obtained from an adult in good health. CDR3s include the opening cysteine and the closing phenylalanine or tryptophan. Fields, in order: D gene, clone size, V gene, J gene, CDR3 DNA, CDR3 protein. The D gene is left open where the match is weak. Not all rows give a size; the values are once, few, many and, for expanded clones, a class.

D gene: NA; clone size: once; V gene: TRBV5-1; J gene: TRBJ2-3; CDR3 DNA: TGCGCCAGCAGCTCCCGACGGGACGGGCCCACAGATACGCAGTATTTT; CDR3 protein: CASSSRRDGPTDTQYF
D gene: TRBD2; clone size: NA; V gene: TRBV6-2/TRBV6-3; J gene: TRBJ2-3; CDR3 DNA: TGTGCCAGCAGTCCGAGCGGGGGCGACTCAGATACGCAGTATTTT; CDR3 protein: CASSPSGGDSDTQYF
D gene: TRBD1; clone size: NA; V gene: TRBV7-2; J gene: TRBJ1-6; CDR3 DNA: TGTGCCAGCAGGACCGACAGGGGGGTAAATTCACCCCTCCACTTT; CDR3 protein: CASRTDRGVNSPLHF
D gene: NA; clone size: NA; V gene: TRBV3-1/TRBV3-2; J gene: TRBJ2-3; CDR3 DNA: TGTGCCAGCAGCGCCGCGTACGGGATTGTAGATACGCAGTATTTT; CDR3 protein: CASSAAYGIVDTQYF
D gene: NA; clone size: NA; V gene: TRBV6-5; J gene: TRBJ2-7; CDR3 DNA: TGTGCCAGCAGTCACGGAGGTGGCGCCTACGAGCAGTACTTC; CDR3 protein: CASSHGGGAYEQYF
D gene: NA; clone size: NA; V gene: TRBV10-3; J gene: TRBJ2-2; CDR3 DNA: TGTGCCATCAGTGAGTCCGGGGGGAACACCGGGGAGCTGTTTTTT; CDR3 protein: CAISESGGNTGELFF
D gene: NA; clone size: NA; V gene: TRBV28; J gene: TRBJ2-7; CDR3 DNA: TGTGCCAGCAGTTTATTTGACCGACTCGGAAGCTACGAGCAGTACTTC; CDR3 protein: CASSLFDRLGSYEQYF
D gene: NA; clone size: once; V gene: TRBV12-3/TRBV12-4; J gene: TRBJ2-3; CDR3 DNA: TGTGCCAGCAGTTTAAAGGATACGCAGTATTTT; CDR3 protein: CASSLKDTQYF
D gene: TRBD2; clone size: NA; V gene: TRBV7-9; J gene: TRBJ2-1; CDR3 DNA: TGTGCCAGCAGCCCGACTAGCGGGATGCACAATGAGCAGTTCTTC; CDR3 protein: CASSPTSGMHNEQFF
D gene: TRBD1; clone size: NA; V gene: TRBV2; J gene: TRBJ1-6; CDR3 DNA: TGTGCCAGCAGTGAAGGACAGGGGTATCCACCCCTCCACTTT; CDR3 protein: CASSEGQGYPPLHF
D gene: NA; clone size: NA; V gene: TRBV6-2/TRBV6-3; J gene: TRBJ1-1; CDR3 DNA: TGTGCCAGCAGTTACGTCAAGAACACTGAAGCTTTCTTT; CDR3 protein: CASSYVKNTEAFF
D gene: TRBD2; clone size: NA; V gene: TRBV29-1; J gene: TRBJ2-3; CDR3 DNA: TGCAGCGTAAGGACTAGCGGGAGTGGAGGGGATACGCAGTATTTT; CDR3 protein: CSVRTSGSGGDTQYF
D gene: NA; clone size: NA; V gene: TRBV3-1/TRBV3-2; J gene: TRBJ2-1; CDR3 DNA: TGTGCCAGCAGCCAAGAAGGGGGCTCCTACAATGAGCAGTTCTTC; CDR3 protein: CASSQEGGSYNEQFF
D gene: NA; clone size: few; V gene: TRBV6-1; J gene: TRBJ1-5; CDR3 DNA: TGTGCCAGCAGTGCCTCGTCAGGGGTTAGCAATCAGCCCCAGCATTTT; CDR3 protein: CASSASSGVSNQPQHF
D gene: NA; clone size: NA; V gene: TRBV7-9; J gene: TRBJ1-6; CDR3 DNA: TGTGCCAGCAGCCCAAGGGAAAATAATAATTCACCCCTCCACTTT; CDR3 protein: CASSPRENNNSPLHF
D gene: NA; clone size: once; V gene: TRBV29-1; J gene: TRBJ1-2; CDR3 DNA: TGCAGCGTTGAATACCCAGTTGGAAGTGGCTACACCTTC; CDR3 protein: CSVEYPVGSGYTF
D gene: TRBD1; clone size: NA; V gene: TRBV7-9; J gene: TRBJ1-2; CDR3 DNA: TGTGCCAGCAGCTTCACAGGGGATGGCTACACCTTC; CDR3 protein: CASSFTGDGYTF
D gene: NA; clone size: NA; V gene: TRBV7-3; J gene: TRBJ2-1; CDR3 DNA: TGTGCCAGCAGCTTAATTCTAGGCAATGAGCAGTTCTTC; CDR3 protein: CASSLILGNEQFF
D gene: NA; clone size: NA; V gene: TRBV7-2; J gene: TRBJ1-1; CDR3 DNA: TGTGCCAGCAGCTTGGCCACCCTGGTCTCTGAAGCTTTCTTT; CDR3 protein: CASSLATLVSEAFF
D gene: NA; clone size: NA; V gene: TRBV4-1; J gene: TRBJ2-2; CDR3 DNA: TGCGCCAGCAGCCCTCCCACCGGGGAGCTGTTTTTT; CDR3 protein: CASSPPTGELFF
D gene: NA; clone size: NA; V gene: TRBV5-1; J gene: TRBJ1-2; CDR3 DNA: TGCGCCAGCAGCTATGACAGCTCAGGGTATGGCTACACCTTC; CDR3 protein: CASSYDSSGYGYTF
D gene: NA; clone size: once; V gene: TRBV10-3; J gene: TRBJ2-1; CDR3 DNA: TGTGCCATCAGCTTCGGGATTCCCTACAATGAGCAGTTCTTC; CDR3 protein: CAISFGIPYNEQFF
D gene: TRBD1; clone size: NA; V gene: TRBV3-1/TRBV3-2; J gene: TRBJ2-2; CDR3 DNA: TGTGCCAGCAGCCAGGGACAGCTCGGCGGGGAGCTGTTTTTT; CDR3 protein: CASSQGQLGGELFF
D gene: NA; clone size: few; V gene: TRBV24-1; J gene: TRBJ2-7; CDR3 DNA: TGTGCCACCAGTGATGGGAGCAGTCCCGAGCAGTACTTC; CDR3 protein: CATSDGSSPEQYF
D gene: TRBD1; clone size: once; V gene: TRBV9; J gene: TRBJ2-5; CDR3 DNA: TGTGCCAGCAGCGTCGGACAGGGGGCAGAGACCCAGTACTTC; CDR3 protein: CASSVGQGAETQYF
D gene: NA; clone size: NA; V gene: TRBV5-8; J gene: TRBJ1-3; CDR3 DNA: TGTGCCAGCAGACCGGACACGCGCTCTGGAAACACCATATATTTT; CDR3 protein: CASRPDTRSGNTIYF
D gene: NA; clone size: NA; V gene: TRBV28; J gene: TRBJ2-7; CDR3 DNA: TGTGCCAACCCTTACGGAAAGCGTAGCTCCTACGAGCAGTACTTC; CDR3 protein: CANPYGKRSSYEQYF
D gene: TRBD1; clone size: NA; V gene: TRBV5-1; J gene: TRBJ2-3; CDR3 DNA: TGCGCCAGCAGCTTGGCGCAGGGGGCAGATACGCAGTATTTT; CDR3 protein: CASSLAQGADTQYF
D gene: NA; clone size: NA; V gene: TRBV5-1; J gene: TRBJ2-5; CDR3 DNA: TGCGCCAGCAGCTTAGCCGGGACGCAAGAGACCCAGTACTTC; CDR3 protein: CASSLAGTQETQYF
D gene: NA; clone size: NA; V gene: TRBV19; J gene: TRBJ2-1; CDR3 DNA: TGTGCCAGTAACGACGGACAGCTCGACTCCTACAATGAGCAGTTCTTC; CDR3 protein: CASNDGQLDSYNEQFF
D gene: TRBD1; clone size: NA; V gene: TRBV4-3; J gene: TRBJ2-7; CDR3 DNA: TGCGCCAGCAGCCCAGGGACAGTCTACGAGCAGTACTTC; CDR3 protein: CASSPGTVYEQYF
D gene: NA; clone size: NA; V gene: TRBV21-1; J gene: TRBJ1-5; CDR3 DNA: TGTGCCAGCAGCAAAGAAGGACGATTGAGATACAATCAGCCCCAGCATTTT; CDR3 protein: CASSKEGRLRYNQPQHF
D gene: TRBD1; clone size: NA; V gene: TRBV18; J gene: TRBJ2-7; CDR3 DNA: TGTGCCAGCTCACCACCGGGCAGGGGGATTTACGAGCAGTACTTC; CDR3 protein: CASSPPGRGIYEQYF
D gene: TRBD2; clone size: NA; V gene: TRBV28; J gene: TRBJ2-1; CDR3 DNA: TGTGCCAGCAGTTTCCGAGGCGGGAGGGCCCATGAGCAGTTCTTC; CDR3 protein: CASSFRGGRAHEQFF
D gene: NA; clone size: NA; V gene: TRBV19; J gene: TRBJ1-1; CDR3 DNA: TGTGCCAGTTCCAAAGCCGGTGTGAACACTGAAGCTTTCTTT; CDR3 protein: CASSKAGVNTEAFF
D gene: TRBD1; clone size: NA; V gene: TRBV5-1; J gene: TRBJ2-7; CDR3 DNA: TGCGCCAGCCGGGACAGCCACCCGGACGAGCAGTACTTC; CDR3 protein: CASRDSHPDEQYF
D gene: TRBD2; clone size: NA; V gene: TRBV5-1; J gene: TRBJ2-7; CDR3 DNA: TGCGCCAGCAGCATGATACTAGCGGGAAACTACGAGCAGTACTTC; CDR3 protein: CASSMILAGNYEQYF
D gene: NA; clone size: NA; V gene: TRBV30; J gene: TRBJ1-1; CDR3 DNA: TGTGCCTGGAGTTTTAACACTGAAGCTTTCTTT; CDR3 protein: CAWSFNTEAFF
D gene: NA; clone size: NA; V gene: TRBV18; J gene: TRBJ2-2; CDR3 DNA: TGTGCCAGCTCACCACGAGGAGGGACGATTTCGATCACCGGGGAGCTGTTTTTT; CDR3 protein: CASSPRGGTISITGELFF
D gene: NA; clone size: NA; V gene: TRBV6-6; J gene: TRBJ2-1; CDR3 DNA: TGTGCCAGCAAGGAGCGGACGGGGAATGAGCAGTTCTTC; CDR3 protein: CASKERTGNEQFF
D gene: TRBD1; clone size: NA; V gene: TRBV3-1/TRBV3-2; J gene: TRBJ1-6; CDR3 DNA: TGTGCCAGCAGCCAAGTGGGACAGGCGCCCTATAATTCACCCCTCCACTTT; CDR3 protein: CASSQVGQAPYNSPLHF
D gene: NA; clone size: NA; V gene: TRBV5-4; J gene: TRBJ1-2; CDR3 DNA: TGTGCCAGCAGCTTCGCAGCGGGAACGAACTATGGCTACACCTTC; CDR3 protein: CASSFAAGTNYGYTF
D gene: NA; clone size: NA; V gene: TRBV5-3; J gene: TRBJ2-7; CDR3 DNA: TGTGCCAGAAGCTTAACCTCGGACCAGATAAGCTACGAGCAGTACTTC; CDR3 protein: CARSLTSDQISYEQYF